Following are 16 T cell receptor beta chains from one sample sequenced in a study of STAT5B mutations in CD4+ large granular lymphocyte leukemia. Sequencing was performed with immunoSEQ multiplex PCR; in TCRdb, only in-frame clones are kept and a portion is missing. The sample includes approximately 21,000 clones, over 70% of them seen just once. Sequenced input: CD4+ T cells from blood buffy coats. The receptors derive from a human donor in good health.

Only one count was recorded for this clone. V gene TRBV30 combines with J gene TRBJ2-1, with 11 bases matching TRBD2. Germline CDR1 reads GTSNPN; CDR2 reads SVGIG (reference sequence). Trimming cost V 5 bases and J 9 bases; bases outside gene matches: 9. The CDR3 has 14 amino acids. The DNA of the CDR3 is TGTGCCTGGTGCAGACTAGCGGGGAGAGTTGAGCAGTTCTTC. As protein: CAWCRLAGRVEQFF.

The chain has TRBV5-1 and TRBJ2-7, with D possibly called TRBD1 or TRBD2 (9 bases each). In germline, CDR1 is SGHRS, CDR2 YFSETQ. The ends were cut back, 3 bases at V and 3 bases at J, with 28 bases in the middle. This CDR3 region has 19 residues. The CDR3 loop reads CASSSQGAAAGGPLYEQYF. The CDR3 DNA follows: TGCGCCAGCAGCTCACAGGGGGCGGCGGCGGGAGGGCCTCTCTACGAGCAGTACTTC.

The V and J genes are TRBV2 and TRBJ1-5; D is unresolved. Trimming shortened V by 10 bases and J by 1 base, and 11 bases separated the two germline ends. In germline, CDR1 is SNHLY, CDR2 FYNNEI. This CDR3 region has 13 residues. This CDR3 is CATKRDSNQPQHF. In nucleotides, the CDR3 is TGTGCCACCAAAAGAGACAGCAATCAGCCCCAGCATTTT.

The chain uses TRBV7-2 and TRBJ1-5; a weak D match, TRBD1 (5 bases). This CDR3 spans 18 amino acids. Germline CDR1 is SGHTA and CDR2 is FQGNSA. Trimming removed 1 base at V and 3 bases at J, with 19 bases between. This CDR3 is CASSLVGSGGGTNQPQHF. CDR3 coding DNA: TGTGCCAGCAGCTTAGTGGGGAGCGGGGGGGGAACCAATCAGCCCCAGCATTTT.

The V gene is TRBV7-2, the J gene TRBJ2-5, with TRBD2 matching over 10 bases. V was pared by 5 bases and J by 5 bases, with 14 bases of the junction left unmatched. Germline values: CDR1 SGHTA, CDR2 FQGNSA. This CDR3 is built from 17 residues. DNA of the CDR3: TGTGCCAGCAGCCGCGGCGTCGGGCTAGCGGGAGCGGAGACCCAGTACTTC. Residues: CASSRGVGLAGAETQYF. Full variable domain (rest looked up from reference TRBV7-2 and TRBJ2-5): GAGVSQSPSNKVTEKGKDVELRCDPISGHTALYWYRQSLGQGLEFLIYFQGNSAPDKSGLPSDRFSAERTGGSVSTLTIQRTQQEDSAVYLCASSRGVGLAGAETQYFGPGTRLLVL.

This clone was picked up a small number of times. This chain joins TRBV30 and TRBJ1-1; TRBD1 aligns across 10 bases. CDR1 is GTSNPN, CDR2 SVGIG, per germline (reference sequence). The CDR3 runs to 16 residues. The ends lost 5 bases at V and 1 base at J; junction bases unmatched: 10. In nucleotides, the CDR3 is TGTGCCTGGCCAGCAAACCGGGACAGGGGGAACACTGAAGCTTTCTTT. Protein product: CAWPANRDRGNTEAFF.

The chain has TRBV9 and TRBJ1-4; D call uncertain. V was shortened by 4 bases and J by 7 bases, with 14 bases between the two germline ends. The CDR3 runs to 14 residues. Germline V gene sequence: CDR1 SGDLS, CDR2 YYNGEE. The CDR3 nucleotides read TGTGCCAGCAGCTTCAGTACGGGTAGTGAAAAACTGTTTTTT. Translating it yields CASSFSTGSEKLFF.

The J gene is TRBJ2-1, the V gene TRBV9, with D tentatively TRBD1 or TRBD2 (5 bases each). Trimming removed 5 bases at V and 2 bases at J, with 14 bases between. This CDR3 comprises 15 residues. Germline assignment: CDR1 SGDLS and CDR2 YYNGEE. CDR3 DNA: TGTGCCAGCAGTCCGGCCGGGACCCCCTACAATGAGCAGTTCTTC. This translates into CASSPAGTPYNEQFF.

The chain recombines TRBV27 with TRBJ1-6; D is uncertain. With 8 bases removed from V and 7 bases from J, the gap between germline ends came to 9 bases. The CDR3 loop spans 12 amino acids. CDR1 is MNHEY and CDR2 is SMNVEV in the germline V gene (reference sequence). The chain's CDR3 is CASGLLNSPLHF. The CDR3 bases are TGTGCCAGCGGCCTGTTGAATTCACCCCTCCACTTT.

V usage is TRBV6-1 and J usage is TRBJ1-3; no reliable D call. CDR1 and CDR2 from the germline V gene are MNHNS and SASEGT. This CDR3 is 17 amino acids long. Trimming took 2 bases from V and 4 from J, leaving 18 bases between them. The CDR3 sequence is CASSEYGRWASGNTIYF. The CDR3 DNA reads as TGTGCCAGCAGTGAATACGGGCGGTGGGCGTCGGGAAACACCATATATTTT.

The gene calls are TRBV6-4 and TRBJ2-1; 13 bases align to TRBD2. J gave up 7 bases and V 7 bases, and 7 bases lay outside the gene matches. CDR1 and CDR2 from the germline V gene are MRHNA and SNTAGT. The CDR3 is made up of 15 amino acids. The CDR3 nucleotides read TGTGCCAGCATCTCGACTAGCGGGAGGCCAAATGAGCAGTTCTTC. This translates into CASISTSGRPNEQFF.

This clone was seen only a few times. The chain joins TRBV18 to TRBJ2-2; D not certain. This CDR3 spans 15 amino acids. Germline loops: CDR1 KGHSH, CDR2 LQKENI. Trimming shortened V by 8 bases and J by 0 bases, and 13 bases separated the two germline ends. The CDR3 DNA reads TGTGCCAGCGGACCAACGGGCCCGAACACCGGGGAGCTGTTTTTT. Translation gives CASGPTGPNTGELFF.

V usage is TRBV4-1 and J usage is TRBJ1-3; the D is unclear. V gave up 0 bases and J gave up 4 bases, with 13 bases separating them. This CDR3 is 16 amino acids long. Germline V gene data show CDR1 as MGHRA and CDR2 as YSYEKL. The CDR3 DNA is TGCGCCAGCAGCCAAGAGGCTTCGCGAGCCGGAAACACCATATATTTT. This codes for CASSQEASRAGNTIYF.

The table lists this clone with a count of one. This chain links TRBV9 with TRBJ2-3; D ambiguous. Trimming pared 6 bases from V and 0 bases from J, leaving 14 bases between. This CDR3 comprises 15 residues. CDR1 and CDR2 from the germline V gene are SGDLS and YYNGEE. The CDR3 DNA follows: TGTGCCAGCACCCGTGGGCTAGTGAGCACAGATACGCAGTATTTT. The encoded protein is CASTRGLVSTDTQYF.

This clone showed up just once. The V gene is TRBV6-6, the J gene TRBJ1-2, with 7 bases that match TRBD1. Germline V gene lookup returns CDR1 MNHNY and CDR2 SVGAGI (reference sequence). With V trimmed by 6 bases and J by 1 base, 8 bases remained unmatched. CDR3 length: 15 residues. The CDR3 DNA sequence: TGTGCCAGCAGGTTGAGGGGGCAAAGTAACTATGGCTACACCTTC. It codes for CASRLRGQSNYGYTF.

This chain joins TRBV27 and TRBJ2-7; D possibly uses TRBD1 or TRBD2 (5 bases each). Deletions cut 4 bases from V and 3 bases from J, with 10 bases between. Looked up from germline, CDR1 is MNHEY and CDR2 is SMNVEV (reference sequence). The CDR3 has 13 residues. The CDR3 loop is CASSYGTRYEQYF. The CDR3 nucleotides read TGTGCCAGCAGTTACGGGACCCGCTACGAGCAGTACTTC.